Detailed here is one T cell receptor beta chain. The specificity of this receptor is unknown. No per-base quality is available; no much larger clone lies one base away. Library creation used PCR. Sequencing was carried out with an Illumina HiSeq 1500. Through fastp at Q25 and MiXCR, TCRdb rebuilt clones from the public reads, retaining in-frame beta chains. Each record represents a unique CDR3 protein, reported with the most common genes and DNA among its rows. The sample profile shows about 11,000 distinct CDR3 sequences; 50% to 55% of them were found once. 15% to 20% of the sample comes from the top ten. The data originate from a study of tumor-infiltrating lymphocytes in oesophageal squamous cell carcinoma (dated by TCRdb to the mid-2010s). Taken from cysteine to phenylalanine, the CDR3 has 16 residues. Only the CDR3 part of the read is kept: 48 bases, read in frame from the first base. Trimming costs V 0 bases and J 2 bases, and their ends lie 12 bases apart. The germline V gene supplies CDR1 SGHAT and CDR2 FQNNGV.

The clonotype comes from a female donor with esophageal squamous cell carcinoma. The specimen was esophageal tumor tissue. Here the chain combines TRBV11-2 and TRBJ2-3; the best D guess is TRBD1, with 5 bases matching. The CDR3 has the sequence CASSLESGHFTDTQYF. The sequenced DNA is TGTGCCAGCAGCTTAGAGAGTGGACATTTCACAGATACGCAGTATTTT.